This T cell receptor (beta chain) was obtained from a study of blood T cell repertoires in COVID-19. Study overall: Acute and convalescent COVID-19 specimens originated in the United States, Italy and Spain. The analysed material was cDNA or gDNA that came from T cells, B-cell-depleted T cells, or PBMCs.

How the authors handled the data: Reference gene primers were amplified, and this amplification served to estimate nucleated cell counts. TCRdb keeps only in-frame clones here, not all; method: immunoSEQ multiplex PCR. For V, J and clone size, that table is used; D and trimming come from the DNA. The table shows a few hundred thousand clones, with 70% to 90% occurring only once. The CDR3 spans 14 residues. Unmatched junction bases numbered 4, after V lost 2 bases and J lost 5 bases. CDR1 is MNHEY, CDR2 SMNVEV, per germline (reference sequence). Recovered Cohort 3 donors showed two negative PCRs, clearance, or symptom resolution.

The chain is built from TRBV27 and TRBJ2-7; TRBD1 matches at 9 bases. The material sequenced was PBMCs or T cells enriched from blood (not recorded which). The clonotype comes from a woman under 40 who had recovered from COVID-19. Written as DNA, the CDR3 is TGTGCCAGCAGTTTACGGGACAGGGAAGACGAGCAGTACTTC. Its protein product is CASSLRDREDEQYF.